This is a list of T cell receptor beta chains from one sample in a study of a mutant IDH1 vaccine in newly diagnosed glioma. Which antigens these TCRs recognize remains unknown. Sequenced by immunoSEQ multiplex PCR; TCRdb stores in-frame clones only, minus some. The repertoire holds tens of thousands of clones, with roughly 82% as singletons. This specimen was PBMCs, taken from a glioma patient whose treatment included an IDH1 peptide vaccine. The receptors stem from a man in his late teens or twenties with glioma. Some clones in this sample may be carry-over from other donors' samples. The CDR3 runs from the conserved cysteine through the conserved F or W. Fields, in order: D gene, clone size, V gene, J gene, CDR3 DNA, CDR3 protein. A D gene is named only where the DNA matches it firmly. A row's size may be missing; if present it is once, few, many or a size class.

D gene: TRBD1
clone size: few
V gene: TRBV6-5
J gene: TRBJ1-1
CDR3 DNA: TGTGCCAGCACCCGACAGGGAAGGACTGAAGCTTTCTTT
CDR3 protein: CASTRQGRTEAFF

D gene: .
clone size: .
V gene: TRBV27
J gene: TRBJ2-7
CDR3 DNA: TGTGCCAGCAGTTCAACGGCCTTATCCTACGAGCAGTACTTC
CDR3 protein: CASSSTALSYEQYF

D gene: .
clone size: .
V gene: TRBV4-1
J gene: TRBJ1-5
CDR3 DNA: TGCGCCAGCAGCCAGCGGGAGGGGGAGCAGCCCCAGCATTTT
CDR3 protein: CASSQREGEQPQHF

D gene: TRBD1
clone size: .
V gene: TRBV6-4
J gene: TRBJ2-2
CDR3 DNA: TGTGCCAGCAGTGACGGGACAGGGAACACCGGGGAGCTGTTTTTT
CDR3 protein: CASSDGTGNTGELFF

D gene: TRBD1
clone size: .
V gene: TRBV5-4
J gene: TRBJ1-4
CDR3 DNA: TGTGCCAGCAGCTCCGAACAGGGGGCGTTGGAAAAACTGTTTTTT
CDR3 protein: CASSSEQGALEKLFF

D gene: TRBD1
clone size: .
V gene: TRBV19
J gene: TRBJ2-5
CDR3 DNA: TGTGCCAGTAGGTCTCCGGGACAGGGCAGCGGGGAGACCCAGTACTTC
CDR3 protein: CASRSPGQGSGETQYF

D gene: TRBD1
clone size: .
V gene: TRBV30
J gene: TRBJ1-2
CDR3 DNA: TGTGCCTGGAGGGAAAAGGGGGCGAGTGGCTATGGCTACACCTTC
CDR3 protein: CAWREKGASGYGYTF

D gene: .
clone size: .
V gene: TRBV4-2
J gene: TRBJ1-3
CDR3 DNA: TGTGCCAGCAGCTTACGGCCCGGGGGGGGAAACACCATATATTTT
CDR3 protein: CASSLRPGGGNTIYF

D gene: .
clone size: .
V gene: TRBV7-6
J gene: TRBJ1-4
CDR3 DNA: TGTGCCAGCAGCCCCACAGGGTGGGGGGAGTATGAAAAACTGTTTTTT
CDR3 protein: CASSPTGWGEYEKLFF

D gene: .
clone size: .
V gene: TRBV5-6
J gene: TRBJ2-7
CDR3 DNA: TGTGCCAGCAGCTTCGAACTCGGATACGAGCAGTACTTC
CDR3 protein: CASSFELGYEQYF

D gene: TRBD1
clone size: .
V gene: TRBV2
J gene: TRBJ1-5
CDR3 DNA: TGTGCCAGCCGGAGTGGGGACAGGGGTCGGGAGCCCCAGCATTTT
CDR3 protein: CASRSGDRGREPQHF

D gene: TRBD1
clone size: .
V gene: TRBV18
J gene: TRBJ2-3
CDR3 DNA: TGTGCCAGCTCATGGACAGGGAAAGATACGCAGTATTTT
CDR3 protein: CASSWTGKDTQYF

D gene: TRBD1
clone size: .
V gene: TRBV29-1
J gene: TRBJ1-2
CDR3 DNA: TGCAGCGATGGACAGGGGGGTCCTTATGGCTACACCTTC
CDR3 protein: CSDGQGGPYGYTF

D gene: .
clone size: .
V gene: TRBV6-1
J gene: TRBJ2-7
CDR3 DNA: TGTGCCAGCAGTGAGCGAAGGGAAGTCGACGAGCAGTACTTC
CDR3 protein: CASSERREVDEQYF

D gene: TRBD2
clone size: .
V gene: TRBV5-1
J gene: TRBJ2-3
CDR3 DNA: TGCGCCAGCGGGAGGGGCACAGATACGCAGTATTTT
CDR3 protein: CASGRGTDTQYF

D gene: .
clone size: once
V gene: TRBV30
J gene: TRBJ1-3
CDR3 DNA: TGTGCCTGGAGGGTCCTAAGCTCTGGAAACACCATATATTTT
CDR3 protein: CAWRVLSSGNTIYF

D gene: .
clone size: once
V gene: TRBV19
J gene: TRBJ1-2
CDR3 DNA: TGTGCCAGTAGTATAGGTGGGGCGGCCGCCTATGGCTACACCTTC
CDR3 protein: CASSIGGAAAYGYTF

D gene: TRBD2
clone size: .
V gene: TRBV5-1
J gene: TRBJ2-7
CDR3 DNA: TGCGCCAGCAGCCCTGGACTAGCGCCCTCCTACGAGCAGTACTTC
CDR3 protein: CASSPGLAPSYEQYF

D gene: .
clone size: few
V gene: TRBV9
J gene: TRBJ1-1
CDR3 DNA: TGTGCCAGCAGCGTAGGAGGGTACACTGAAGCTTTCTTT
CDR3 protein: CASSVGGYTEAFF

D gene: .
clone size: .
V gene: TRBV6-5
J gene: TRBJ2-7
CDR3 DNA: TGTGCCAGCGGGCCCGCCTACGAGCAGTACTTC
CDR3 protein: CASGPAYEQYF

D gene: TRBD1
clone size: .
V gene: TRBV5-1
J gene: TRBJ2-7
CDR3 DNA: TGCGCCAGCAGCGTTGGGACAGATTACGAGCAGTACTTC
CDR3 protein: CASSVGTDYEQYF

D gene: .
clone size: once
V gene: TRBV7-9
J gene: TRBJ1-1
CDR3 DNA: TGTGCCAGCAGCAACAGCCTATCTGAAGCTTTCTTT
CDR3 protein: CASSNSLSEAFF

D gene: .
clone size: .
V gene: TRBV2
J gene: TRBJ2-7
CDR3 DNA: TGTGCCAGCAGTGAGGGAGTGAGCACGGACGAGCAGTACTTC
CDR3 protein: CASSEGVSTDEQYF

D gene: .
clone size: .
V gene: TRBV25-1
J gene: TRBJ2-2
CDR3 DNA: TGTGCCAGCCACCTACCGGGGGGCAACACCGGGGAGCTGTTTTTT
CDR3 protein: CASHLPGGNTGELFF

D gene: TRBD2
clone size: .
V gene: TRBV29-1
J gene: TRBJ2-7
CDR3 DNA: TGCAGCGTTGAAGAGGGGACTAGCGGGAGGGGCGAGCAGTACTTC
CDR3 protein: CSVEEGTSGRGEQYF

D gene: .
clone size: .
V gene: TRBV7-8
J gene: TRBJ2-7
CDR3 DNA: TGTGCCAGCAGCTTAGTGGGGCTAGCAGTCTACGAGCAGTACTTC
CDR3 protein: CASSLVGLAVYEQYF

D gene: .
clone size: few
V gene: TRBV29-1
J gene: TRBJ1-2
CDR3 DNA: TGCAGCGCTGACAGGAACTATGGCTACACCTTC
CDR3 protein: CSADRNYGYTF

D gene: TRBD2
clone size: once
V gene: TRBV5-6
J gene: TRBJ2-2
CDR3 DNA: TGTGCCAGCACCCACAGACCCCGTCTTCGGGGGGGAGAAAGGGAGCTGTTTTTT
CDR3 protein: CASTHRPRLRGGERELFF

D gene: .
clone size: .
V gene: TRBV2
J gene: TRBJ2-1
CDR3 DNA: TGTGCCAGCAGTGAACGGACCCCCGAATACAATGAGCAGTTCTTC
CDR3 protein: CASSERTPEYNEQFF

D gene: TRBD1
clone size: .
V gene: TRBV25-1
J gene: TRBJ2-3
CDR3 DNA: TGTGCCAGCAGTGCTCTAGGGACAGGGTGGGATACGCAGTATTTT
CDR3 protein: CASSALGTGWDTQYF

D gene: .
clone size: .
V gene: TRBV6-4
J gene: TRBJ1-6
CDR3 DNA: TGTGCCAGCAGTGACGGCCAGGGAAATTCACCCCTCCACTTT
CDR3 protein: CASSDGQGNSPLHF

D gene: .
clone size: .
V gene: TRBV11-3
J gene: TRBJ2-2
CDR3 DNA: TGTGCCAGCAGCTTAGTTGGGTCTTTAGGTACGGAGAACACCGGGGAGCTGTTTTTT
CDR3 protein: CASSLVGSLGTENTGELFF

D gene: .
clone size: .
V gene: TRBV15
J gene: TRBJ1-1
CDR3 DNA: TGTGCCACCAGCAGAGTGGCGCATATCATGAACACTGAAGCTTTCTTT
CDR3 protein: CATSRVAHIMNTEAFF

D gene: TRBD1
clone size: .
V gene: TRBV4-2
J gene: TRBJ2-1
CDR3 DNA: TGTGCCAGCAGCGGGGCCGGGACAGGGTTTTATGAGCAGTTCTTC
CDR3 protein: CASSGAGTGFYEQFF

D gene: .
clone size: .
V gene: TRBV4-2
J gene: TRBJ1-3
CDR3 DNA: TGTGCCAGCAGCCAAACTACAGGAAACTCTGGAAACACCATATATTTT
CDR3 protein: CASSQTTGNSGNTIYF